This T cell receptor beta chain is drawn from a study of cytomegalovirus exposure and HLA in healthy donors. About the research overall: The early release's HLA-typed donors yielded 78 million or so unique TCRs. Ancestry clustering placed around four fifths of under 450 genotyped donors in the Caucasian-associated cluster.

Researchers ran the PCR with 60 Vbeta and 13 Jbeta primers. Here immunoSEQ multiplex PCR was the method, and the copy in TCRdb shows in-frame clones only, minus some. The table lists over 70,000 clones, 70% to 90% of them singletons. The CDR3 has 16 amino acids. Germline V gives CDR1 LNHDA, CDR2 SQIVND (reference sequence). V shed 5 bases and J shed 0 bases, with 14 bases lying between them. This clone appeared a few times. Antigen: not known. The study, taken as a whole, reports: Productive rates of about 87% or about 30% were seen for most TCR beta V segments in an earlier analysis. Among immune exposure information, only CMV serostatus was available.

The specimen sequenced was PBMCs. This clonotype was obtained from a man younger than 35 in good health and CMV-seronegative. This rearrangement joins TRBV19 to TRBJ2-1, with a tentative D call TRBD1 (8 bases). The CDR3, as DNA: TGTGCCAGTAGTGTAACAGGGGGGGTCTCCTACAATGAGCAGTTCTTC. It encodes CASSVTGGVSYNEQFF. Supplemented by reference TRBV19 and TRBJ2-1, the full variable domain reads DGGITQSPKYLFRKEGQNVTLSCEQNLNHDAMYWYRQDPGQGLRLIYYSQIVNDFQKGDIAEGYSVSREKKESFPLTVTSAQKNPTAFYLCASSVTGGVSYNEQFFGPGTRLTVL.